This T cell receptor beta chain was found in a study of blood T cell repertoires in COVID-19. Whole-study context: Whether acute or convalescent, the COVID-19 samples came from the United States, Italy and Spain.

The germline V gene encodes CDR1 SGHRS and CDR2 YFSETQ. V was clipped by 0 bases and J by 7 bases, with 14 bases between them. CDR3 length: 16 residues. Original processing methods: Estimates of nucleated cell counts were drawn from the amplification of reference gene primers. Repertoires were generated with immunoSEQ multiplex PCR, while TCRdb's copy carries only in-frame clones and drops some. The DNA was the basis for D and trimming; V, J and clone size are from that table. The sample consists of roughly 500,000 clones, about 88% of them appearing once. Cohorts were determined from participant-reported clinical history.

The sequence was collected from a woman aged 55-70 years who had recovered from COVID-19. The chain links TRBV5-1 to TRBJ1-6; possibly TRBD1 for D (5 bases). Sequencing input: PBMCs or T cells enriched from blood (not recorded which). The DNA for the CDR3 is TGCGCCAGCAGCTTGGTCCCGGGGGAAGGCAATTCACCCCTCCACTTT. Amino acids: CASSLVPGEGNSPLHF.